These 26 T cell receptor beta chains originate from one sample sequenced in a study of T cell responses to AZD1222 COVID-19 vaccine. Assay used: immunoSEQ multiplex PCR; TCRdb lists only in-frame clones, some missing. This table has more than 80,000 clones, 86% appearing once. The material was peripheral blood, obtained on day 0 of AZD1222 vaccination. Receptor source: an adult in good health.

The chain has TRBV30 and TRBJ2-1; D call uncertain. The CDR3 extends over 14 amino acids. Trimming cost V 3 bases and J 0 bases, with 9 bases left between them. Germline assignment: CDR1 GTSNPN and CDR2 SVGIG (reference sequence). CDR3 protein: CAWSLRSSYNEQFF. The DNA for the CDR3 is TGTGCCTGGAGCTTGCGGAGCTCCTACAATGAGCAGTTCTTC.

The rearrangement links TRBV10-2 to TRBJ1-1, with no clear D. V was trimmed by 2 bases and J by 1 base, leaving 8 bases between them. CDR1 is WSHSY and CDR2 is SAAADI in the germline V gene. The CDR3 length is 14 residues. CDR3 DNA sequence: TGCGCCAGCAGTGAGCCCCGTTCGAACACTGAAGCTTTCTTT. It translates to CASSEPRSNTEAFF.

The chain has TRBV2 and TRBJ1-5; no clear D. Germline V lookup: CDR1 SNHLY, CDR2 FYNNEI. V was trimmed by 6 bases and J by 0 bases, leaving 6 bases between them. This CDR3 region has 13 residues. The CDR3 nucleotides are TGTGCCAGCAGCTTGGATAGCAATCAGCCCCAGCATTTT. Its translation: CASSLDSNQPQHF.

The CDR3 coding sequence is TGTGCCAGCAAGGGAGGGGTCAACACCGGGGAGCTGTTTTTT. Protein: CASKGGVNTGELFF. The V call is TRBV2, the J call TRBJ2-2; 7 bases agree with TRBD2. The CDR3 length is 14 residues. Germline assignment: CDR1 SNHLY and CDR2 FYNNEI. The V and J ends lost 7 bases and 2 bases, in that order; junction bases with no gene match: 4. Full variable domain (outside the CDR3, taken from reference TRBV2 and TRBJ2-2): EPEVTQTPSHQVTQMGQEVILRCVPISNHLYFYWYRQILGQKVEFLVSFYNNEISEKSEIFDDQFSVERPDGSNFTLKIRSTKLEDSAMYFCASKGGVNTGELFFGEGSRLTVL.

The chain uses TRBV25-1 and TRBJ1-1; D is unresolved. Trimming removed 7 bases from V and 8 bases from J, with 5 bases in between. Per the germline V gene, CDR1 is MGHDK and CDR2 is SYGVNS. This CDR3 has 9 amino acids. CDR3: CASKIEAFF. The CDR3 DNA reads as TGTGCCAGCAAGATAGAAGCTTTCTTT.

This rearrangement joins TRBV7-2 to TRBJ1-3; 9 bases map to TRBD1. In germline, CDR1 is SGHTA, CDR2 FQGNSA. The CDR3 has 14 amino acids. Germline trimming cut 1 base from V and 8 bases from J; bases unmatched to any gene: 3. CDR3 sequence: CASSLGQGVDTIYF. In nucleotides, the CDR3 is TGTGCCAGCAGCTTAGGACAGGGGGTAGACACCATATATTTT.

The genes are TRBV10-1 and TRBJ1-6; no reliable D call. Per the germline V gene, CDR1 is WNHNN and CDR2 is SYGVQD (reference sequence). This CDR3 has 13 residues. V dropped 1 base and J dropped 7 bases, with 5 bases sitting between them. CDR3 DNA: TGCGCCAGCAGTGAGTTGTGGAATTCACCCCTCCACTTT. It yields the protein CASSELWNSPLHF.

CDR3 in DNA: TGTGCCAGCAGTTTAATAACAGGGCGCACTGAAGCTTTCTTT. Translated, it gives CASSLITGRTEAFF. This chain links TRBV5-5 with TRBJ1-1; possible D gene TRBD1, 6 bases. The CDR3 is 14 residues long. The germline V gene has CDR1 SGHKS and CDR2 YYEKEE (reference sequence). V gave up 5 bases and J gave up 4 bases, with 15 bases separating them.

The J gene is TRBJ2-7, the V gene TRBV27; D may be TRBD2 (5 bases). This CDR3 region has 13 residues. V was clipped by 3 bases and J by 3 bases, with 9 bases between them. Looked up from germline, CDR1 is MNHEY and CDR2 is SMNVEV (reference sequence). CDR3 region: CASSFRRGYEQYF. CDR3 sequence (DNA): TGTGCCAGCAGTTTTCGACGGGGCTACGAGCAGTACTTC.

The CDR3 nucleotides read TGTGCCAGCAGAGCGGGAGGGGGCCAAGAGACCCAGTACTTC. It is translated as CASRAGGGQETQYF. This chain uses TRBV6-5 with TRBJ2-5; 10 bases are a match to TRBD2. The CDR3 length is 14 residues. CDR1 MNHEY and CDR2 SVGAGI come from the germline V gene. Trimming cost V 6 bases and J 1 base; bases outside gene matches: 2.

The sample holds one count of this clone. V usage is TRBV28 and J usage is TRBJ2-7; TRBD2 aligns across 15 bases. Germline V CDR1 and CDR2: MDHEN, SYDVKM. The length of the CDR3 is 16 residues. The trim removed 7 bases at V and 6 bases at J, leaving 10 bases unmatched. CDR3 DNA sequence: TGTGCCAGCACGGACATTTGGACTAGCGGGAGGGCCGAGCAGTACTTC. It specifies CASTDIWTSGRAEQYF.

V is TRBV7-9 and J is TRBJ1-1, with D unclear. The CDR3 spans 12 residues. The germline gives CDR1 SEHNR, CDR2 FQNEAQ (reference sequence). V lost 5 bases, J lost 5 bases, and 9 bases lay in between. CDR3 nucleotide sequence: TGTGCCAGCAGCCCCGGAAGGACTGAAGCTTTCTTT. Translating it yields CASSPGRTEAFF.

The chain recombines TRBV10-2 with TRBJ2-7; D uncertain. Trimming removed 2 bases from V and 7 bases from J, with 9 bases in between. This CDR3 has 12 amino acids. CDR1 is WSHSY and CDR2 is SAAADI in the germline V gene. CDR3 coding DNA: TGCGCCAGCAGTGAGGAAACGAGGGAGCAGTACTTC. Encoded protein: CASSEETREQYF.

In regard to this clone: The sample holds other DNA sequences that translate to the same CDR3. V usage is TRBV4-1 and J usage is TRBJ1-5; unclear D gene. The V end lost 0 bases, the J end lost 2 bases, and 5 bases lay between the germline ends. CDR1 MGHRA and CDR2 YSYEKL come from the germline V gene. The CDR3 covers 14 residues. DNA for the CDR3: TGCGCCAGCAGCCAAGATCGGGGCAATCAGCCCCAGCATTTT. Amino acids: CASSQDRGNQPQHF.

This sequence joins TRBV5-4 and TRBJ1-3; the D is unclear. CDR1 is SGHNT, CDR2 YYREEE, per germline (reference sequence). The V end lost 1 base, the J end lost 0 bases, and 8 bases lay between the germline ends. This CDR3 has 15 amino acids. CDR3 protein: CASSLTVNSGNTIYF. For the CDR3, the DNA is TGTGCCAGCAGCTTGACTGTCAACTCTGGAAACACCATATATTTT.

CDR3 region: CASSLDGESNTGELFF. CDR3 nucleotide sequence: TGCGCCAGCAGCTTGGATGGGGAGTCGAACACCGGGGAGCTGTTTTTT. V and J are TRBV5-1 and TRBJ2-2, with D possibly matching TRBD2 (5 bases). From germline, CDR1 is SGHRS and CDR2 YFSETQ. V lost 0 bases, J lost 0 bases, and 9 bases lay in between. There are 16 residues in the CDR3.

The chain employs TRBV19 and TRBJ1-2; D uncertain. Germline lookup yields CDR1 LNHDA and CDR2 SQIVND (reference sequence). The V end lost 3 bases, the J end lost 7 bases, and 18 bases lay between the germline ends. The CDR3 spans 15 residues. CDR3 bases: TGTGCCAGTAGTATTCAAGTTGACAATCTATTTGGCTACACCTTC. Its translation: CASSIQVDNLFGYTF.

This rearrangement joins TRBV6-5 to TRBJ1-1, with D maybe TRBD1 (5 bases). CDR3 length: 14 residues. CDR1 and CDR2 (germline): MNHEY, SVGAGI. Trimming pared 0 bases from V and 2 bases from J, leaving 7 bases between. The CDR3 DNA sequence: TGTGCCAGCAGTTACTCAGGGGCTAACACTGAAGCTTTCTTT. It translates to CASSYSGANTEAFF.

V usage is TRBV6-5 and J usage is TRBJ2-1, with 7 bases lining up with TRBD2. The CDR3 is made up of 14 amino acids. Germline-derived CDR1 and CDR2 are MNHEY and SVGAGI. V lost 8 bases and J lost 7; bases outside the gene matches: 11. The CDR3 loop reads CASSLAGPKNEQFF. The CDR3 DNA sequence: TGTGCCAGCTCATTAGCGGGTCCGAAGAATGAGCAGTTCTTC.

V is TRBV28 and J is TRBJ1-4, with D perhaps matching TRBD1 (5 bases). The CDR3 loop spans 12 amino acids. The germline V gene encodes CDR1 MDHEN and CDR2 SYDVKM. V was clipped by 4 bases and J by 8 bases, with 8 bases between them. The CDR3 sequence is CASSSGGEKLFF. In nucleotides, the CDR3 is TGTGCCAGCAGTTCGGGGGGGGAAAAACTGTTTTTT.

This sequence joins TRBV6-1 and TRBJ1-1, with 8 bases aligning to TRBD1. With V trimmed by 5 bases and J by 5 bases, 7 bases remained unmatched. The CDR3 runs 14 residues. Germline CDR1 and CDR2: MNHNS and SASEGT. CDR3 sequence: CASSLTGAQTEAFF. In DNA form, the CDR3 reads TGTGCCAGCAGTTTGACAGGGGCGCAGACTGAAGCTTTCTTT.

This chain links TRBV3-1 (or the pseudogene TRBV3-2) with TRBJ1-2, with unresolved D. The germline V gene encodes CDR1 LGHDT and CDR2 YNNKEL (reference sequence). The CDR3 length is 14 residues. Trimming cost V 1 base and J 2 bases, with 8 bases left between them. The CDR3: CASSQVGSNYGYTF. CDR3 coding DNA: TGTGCCAGCAGCCAAGTGGGCAGCAACTATGGCTACACCTTC.

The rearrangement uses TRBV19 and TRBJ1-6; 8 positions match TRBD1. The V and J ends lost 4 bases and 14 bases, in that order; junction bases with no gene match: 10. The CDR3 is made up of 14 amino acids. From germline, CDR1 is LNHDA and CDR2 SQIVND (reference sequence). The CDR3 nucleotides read TGTGCCAGTAGTACCCGGGACAGGTTGTTGACCCTCCACTTT. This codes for CASSTRDRLLTLHF.

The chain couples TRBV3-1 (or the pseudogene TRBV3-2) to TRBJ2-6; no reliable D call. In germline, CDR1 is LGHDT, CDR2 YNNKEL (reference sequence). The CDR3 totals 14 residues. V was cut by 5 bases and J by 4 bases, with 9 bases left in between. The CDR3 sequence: CASSSRLGANVLTF. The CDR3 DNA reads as TGTGCCAGCAGCTCCCGACTGGGGGCCAACGTCCTGACTTTC.

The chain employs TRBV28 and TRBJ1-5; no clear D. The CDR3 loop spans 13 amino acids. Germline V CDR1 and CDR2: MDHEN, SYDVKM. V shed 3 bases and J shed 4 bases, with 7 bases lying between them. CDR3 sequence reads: CASSLGWNQPQHF. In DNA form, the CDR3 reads TGTGCCAGCAGTTTGGGTTGGAATCAGCCCCAGCATTTT.

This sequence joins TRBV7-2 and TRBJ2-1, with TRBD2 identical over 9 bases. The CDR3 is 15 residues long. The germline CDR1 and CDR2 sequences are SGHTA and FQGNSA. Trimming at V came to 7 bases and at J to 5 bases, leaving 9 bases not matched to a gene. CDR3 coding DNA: TGTGCCAGCACCAAGAGGCCTAGCGGGGACAATGAGCAGTTCTTC. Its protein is CASTKRPSGDNEQFF.